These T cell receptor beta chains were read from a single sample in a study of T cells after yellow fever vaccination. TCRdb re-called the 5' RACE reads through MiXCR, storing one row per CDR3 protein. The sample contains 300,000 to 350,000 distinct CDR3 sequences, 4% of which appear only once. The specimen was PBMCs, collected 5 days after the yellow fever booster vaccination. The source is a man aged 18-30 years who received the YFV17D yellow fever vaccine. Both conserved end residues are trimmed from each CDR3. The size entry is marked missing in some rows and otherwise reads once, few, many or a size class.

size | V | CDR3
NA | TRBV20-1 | SARAILGSGGQPQH
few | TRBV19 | ASAASNSDTQY
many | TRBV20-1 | SARDSPYTGELF
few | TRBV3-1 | ASSQGGLGDTQY
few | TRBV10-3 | AISERAVRNTGELF
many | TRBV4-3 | ASSRRQGVYNEQF
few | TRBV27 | ASRRGGLDGYT
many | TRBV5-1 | ASSPPRAETQY
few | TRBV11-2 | ASSFQGGRTEAF
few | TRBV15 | ATSTISTGTGFFYGYT
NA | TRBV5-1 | ASSLAAGTNTGELF
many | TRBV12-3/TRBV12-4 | ASSLWGASTDTQY
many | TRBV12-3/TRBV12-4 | ASSLYRIETQY
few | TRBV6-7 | ASGGRAERGELF
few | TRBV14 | ASSLTYQETQY
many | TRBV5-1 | ASSLAVVTGWPIGQF
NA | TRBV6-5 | ASSYNGGSSYNEQF
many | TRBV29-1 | SVEVPGQFTYEQY
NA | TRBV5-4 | ASSWTSGGAETQY
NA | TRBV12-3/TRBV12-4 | ASSFGRDNQPQH
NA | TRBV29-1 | SVSRDKETQY
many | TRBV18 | ASSPSQARNEQF
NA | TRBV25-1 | ASSPTSGIGETQY
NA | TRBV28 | ASSLTPGQPQH
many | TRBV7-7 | ATRERPNTGELF
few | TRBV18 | ASSPTTSANSYEQH
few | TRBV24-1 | ATSDPGQGSTGELF
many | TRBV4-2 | ASSQDYRGGTGELF